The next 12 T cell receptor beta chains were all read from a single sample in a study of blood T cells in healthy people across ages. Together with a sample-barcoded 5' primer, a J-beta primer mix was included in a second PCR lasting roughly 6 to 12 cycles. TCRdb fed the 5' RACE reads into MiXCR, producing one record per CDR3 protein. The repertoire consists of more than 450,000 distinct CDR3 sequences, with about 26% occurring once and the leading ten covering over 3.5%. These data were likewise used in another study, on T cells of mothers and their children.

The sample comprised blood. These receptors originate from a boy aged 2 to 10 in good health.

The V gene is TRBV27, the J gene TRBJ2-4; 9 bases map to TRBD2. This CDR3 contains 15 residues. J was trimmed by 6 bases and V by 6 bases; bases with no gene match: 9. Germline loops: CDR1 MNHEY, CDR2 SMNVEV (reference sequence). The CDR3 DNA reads TGTGCCAGCAGAGTTTCAGCGGGAGGAGGAAACATTCAGTACTTC. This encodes CASRVSAGGGNIQYF.

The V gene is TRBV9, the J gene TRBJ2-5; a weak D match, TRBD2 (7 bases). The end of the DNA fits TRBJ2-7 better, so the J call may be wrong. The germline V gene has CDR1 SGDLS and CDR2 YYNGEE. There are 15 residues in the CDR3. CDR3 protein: CASSGGGQTLDEQYF. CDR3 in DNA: TGTGCCAGCAGCGGGGGGGGGCAGACCCTAGACGAGCAGTACTTC.

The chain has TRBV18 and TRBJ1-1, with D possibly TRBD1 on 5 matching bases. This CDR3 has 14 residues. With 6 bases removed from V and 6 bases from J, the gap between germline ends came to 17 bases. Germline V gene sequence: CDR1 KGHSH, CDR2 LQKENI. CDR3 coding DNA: TGTGCCAGCTCTCAGGGAAACGGGGACCCTGAAGCTTTCTTT. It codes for CASSQGNGDPEAFF.

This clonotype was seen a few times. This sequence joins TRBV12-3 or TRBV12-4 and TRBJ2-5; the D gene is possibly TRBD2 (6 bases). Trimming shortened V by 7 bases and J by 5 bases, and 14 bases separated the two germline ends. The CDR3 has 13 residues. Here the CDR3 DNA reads TGTGCCAGCACACGCGGGAACGGTGAGACCCAGTACTTC. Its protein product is CASTRGNGETQYF.

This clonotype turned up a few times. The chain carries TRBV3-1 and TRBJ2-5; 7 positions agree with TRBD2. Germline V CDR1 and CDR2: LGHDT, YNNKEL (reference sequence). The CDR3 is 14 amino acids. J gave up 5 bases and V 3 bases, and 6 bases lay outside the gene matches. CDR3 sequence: CASSHSTSWETQYF. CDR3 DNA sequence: TGTGCCAGCAGCCATTCGACTAGCTGGGAGACCCAGTACTTC.

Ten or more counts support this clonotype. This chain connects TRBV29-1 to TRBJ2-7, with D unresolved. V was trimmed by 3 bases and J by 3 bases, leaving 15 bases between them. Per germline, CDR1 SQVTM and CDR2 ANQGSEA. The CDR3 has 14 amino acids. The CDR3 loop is CSVESDTGIYEQYF. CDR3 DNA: TGCAGCGTTGAGAGCGACACTGGGATCTACGAGCAGTACTTC.

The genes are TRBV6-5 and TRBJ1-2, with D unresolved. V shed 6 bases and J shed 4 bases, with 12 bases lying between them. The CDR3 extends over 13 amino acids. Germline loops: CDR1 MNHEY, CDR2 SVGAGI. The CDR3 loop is CASRSGPSYGYTF. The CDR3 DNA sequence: TGTGCCAGCAGGTCCGGGCCGAGCTATGGCTACACCTTC.

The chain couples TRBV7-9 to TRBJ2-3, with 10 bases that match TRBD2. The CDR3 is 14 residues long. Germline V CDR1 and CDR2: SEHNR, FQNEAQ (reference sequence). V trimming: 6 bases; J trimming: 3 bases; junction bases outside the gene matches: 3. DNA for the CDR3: TGTGCCAGCAGTAGCGGGAGGTGGACAGATACGCAGTATTTT. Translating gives CASSSGRWTDTQYF.

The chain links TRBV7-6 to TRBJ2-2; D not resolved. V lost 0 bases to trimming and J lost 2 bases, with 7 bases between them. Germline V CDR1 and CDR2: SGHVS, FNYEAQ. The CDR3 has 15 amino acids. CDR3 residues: CASSLAGTNTGELFF. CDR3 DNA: TGTGCCAGCAGCTTAGCCGGTACTAACACCGGGGAGCTGTTTTTT.

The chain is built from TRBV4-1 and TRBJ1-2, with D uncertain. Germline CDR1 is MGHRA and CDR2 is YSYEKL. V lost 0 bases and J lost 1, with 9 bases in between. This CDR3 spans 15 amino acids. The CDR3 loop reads CASSQDRGINYGYTF. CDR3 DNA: TGCGCCAGCAGCCAAGATCGCGGGATTAACTATGGCTACACCTTC.

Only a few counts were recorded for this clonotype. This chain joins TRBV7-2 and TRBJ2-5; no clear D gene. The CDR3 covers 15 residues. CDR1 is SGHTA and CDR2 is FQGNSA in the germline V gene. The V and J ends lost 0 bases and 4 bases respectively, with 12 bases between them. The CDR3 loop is CASSLAVPLRETQYF. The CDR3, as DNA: TGTGCCAGCAGCTTAGCAGTCCCTTTAAGAGAGACCCAGTACTTC.

The CDR3 region is CSASRWGEQFF. The CDR3 nucleotides are TGCAGTGCTAGTCGGTGGGGGGAGCAGTTCTTC. The V gene is TRBV20-1, the J gene TRBJ2-1; D may correspond to TRBD1 or TRBD2 (5 bases each). V gave up 3 bases and J gave up 10 bases, with 10 bases separating them. The germline V gene encodes CDR1 DFQATT and CDR2 SNEGSKA (reference sequence). This CDR3 spans 11 amino acids.